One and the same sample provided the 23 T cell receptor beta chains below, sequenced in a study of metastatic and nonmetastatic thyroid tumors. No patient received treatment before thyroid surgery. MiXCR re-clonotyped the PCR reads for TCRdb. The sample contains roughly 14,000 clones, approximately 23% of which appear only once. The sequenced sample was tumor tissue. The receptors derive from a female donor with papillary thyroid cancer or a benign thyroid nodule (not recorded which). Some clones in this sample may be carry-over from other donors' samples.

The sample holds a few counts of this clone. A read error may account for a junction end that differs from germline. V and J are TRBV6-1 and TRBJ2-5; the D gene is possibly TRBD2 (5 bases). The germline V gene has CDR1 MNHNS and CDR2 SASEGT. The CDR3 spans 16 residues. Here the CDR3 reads CSSSPTRAVEGETQYF. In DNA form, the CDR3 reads TGTTCCAGCAGCCCTACCCGAGCGGTAGAGGGTGAGACCCAGTACTTC.

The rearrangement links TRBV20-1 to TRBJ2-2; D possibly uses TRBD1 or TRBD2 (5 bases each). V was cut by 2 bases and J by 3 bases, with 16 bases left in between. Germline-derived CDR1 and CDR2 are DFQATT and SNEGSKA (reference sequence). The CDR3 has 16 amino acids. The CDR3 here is CSARRSGRGYTGELFF. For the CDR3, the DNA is TGCAGTGCTAGAAGGTCAGGACGGGGCTACACCGGGGAGCTGTTTTTT.

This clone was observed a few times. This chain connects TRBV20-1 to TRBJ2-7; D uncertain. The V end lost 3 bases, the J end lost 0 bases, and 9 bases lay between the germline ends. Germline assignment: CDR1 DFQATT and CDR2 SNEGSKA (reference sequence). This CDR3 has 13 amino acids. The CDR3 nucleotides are TGCAGTGCTAGTGCCAGAAACTCCTACGAGCAGTACTTC. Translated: CSASARNSYEQYF.

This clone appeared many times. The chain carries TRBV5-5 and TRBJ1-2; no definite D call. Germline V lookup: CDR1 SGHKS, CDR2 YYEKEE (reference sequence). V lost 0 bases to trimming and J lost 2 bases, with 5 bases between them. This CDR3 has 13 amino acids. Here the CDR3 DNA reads TGTGCCAGCAGCTTGGGGCGGAACTATGGCTACACCTTC. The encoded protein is CASSLGRNYGYTF.

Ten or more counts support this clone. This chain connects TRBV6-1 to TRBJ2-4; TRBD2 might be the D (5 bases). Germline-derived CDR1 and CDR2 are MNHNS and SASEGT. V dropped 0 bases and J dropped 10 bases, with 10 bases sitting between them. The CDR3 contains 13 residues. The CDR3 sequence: CASSEARGYIQYF. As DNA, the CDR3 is TGTGCCAGCAGTGAAGCGCGAGGGTATATTCAGTACTTC.

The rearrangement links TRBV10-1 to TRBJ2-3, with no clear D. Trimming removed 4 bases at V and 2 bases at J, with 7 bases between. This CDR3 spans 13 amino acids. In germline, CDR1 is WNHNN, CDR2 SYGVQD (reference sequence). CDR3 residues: CASSAGLTDTQYF. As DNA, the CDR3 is TGCGCCAGCAGTGCGGGTCTCACAGATACGCAGTATTTT.

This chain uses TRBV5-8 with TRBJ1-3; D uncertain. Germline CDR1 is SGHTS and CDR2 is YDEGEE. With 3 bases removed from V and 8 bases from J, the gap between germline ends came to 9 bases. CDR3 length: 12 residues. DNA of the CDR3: TGTGCCAGCAGCTCCTACCGGGACACCATATATTTT. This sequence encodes CASSSYRDTIYF.

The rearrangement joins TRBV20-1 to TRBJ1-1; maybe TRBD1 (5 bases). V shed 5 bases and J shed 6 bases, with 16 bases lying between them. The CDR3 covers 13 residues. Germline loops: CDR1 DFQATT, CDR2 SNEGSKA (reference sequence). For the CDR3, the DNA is TGCAGTGCTTGGGCAGGGTTATCTCCTGAAGCTTTCTTT. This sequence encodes CSAWAGLSPEAFF.

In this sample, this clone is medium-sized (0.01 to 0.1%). CDR3 protein: CASSQTSTWGTEAFF. The CDR3 DNA is TGTGCCAGCAGCCAAACTTCTACTTGGGGGACTGAAGCTTTCTTT. This rearrangement joins TRBV7-3 to TRBJ1-1, with D perhaps matching TRBD1 (5 bases). This CDR3 spans 15 amino acids. Trimming removed 5 bases at V and 5 bases at J, with 18 bases between. Germline lookup yields CDR1 SGHTA and CDR2 FQGTGA.

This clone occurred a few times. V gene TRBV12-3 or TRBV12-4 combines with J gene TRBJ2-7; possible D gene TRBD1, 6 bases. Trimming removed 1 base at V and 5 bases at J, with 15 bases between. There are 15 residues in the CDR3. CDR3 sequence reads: CASSLGAGVNDEQYF. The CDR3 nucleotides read TGTGCCAGCAGTTTAGGGGCAGGGGTAAACGACGAGCAGTACTTC.

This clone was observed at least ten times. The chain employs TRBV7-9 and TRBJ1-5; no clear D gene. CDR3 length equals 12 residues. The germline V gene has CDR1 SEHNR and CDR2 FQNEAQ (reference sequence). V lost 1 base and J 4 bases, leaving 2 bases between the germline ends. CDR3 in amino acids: CASSLGNQPQHF. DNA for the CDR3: TGTGCCAGCAGCTTAGGGAATCAGCCCCAGCATTTT. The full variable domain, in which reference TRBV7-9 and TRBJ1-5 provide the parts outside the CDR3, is DTGVSQNPRHKITKRGQNVTFRCDPISEHNRLYWYRQTLGQGPEFLTYFQNEAQLEKSRLLSDRFSAERPKGSFSTLEIQRTEQGDSAMYLCASSLGNQPQHFGDGTRLSIL.

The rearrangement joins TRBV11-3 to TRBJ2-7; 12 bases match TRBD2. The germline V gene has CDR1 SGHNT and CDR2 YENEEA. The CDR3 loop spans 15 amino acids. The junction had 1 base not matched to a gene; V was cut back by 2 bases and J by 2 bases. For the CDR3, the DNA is TGTGCCAGCAGCTTACCTAGCGGGAGGGCCTACGAGCAGTACTTC. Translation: CASSLPSGRAYEQYF.

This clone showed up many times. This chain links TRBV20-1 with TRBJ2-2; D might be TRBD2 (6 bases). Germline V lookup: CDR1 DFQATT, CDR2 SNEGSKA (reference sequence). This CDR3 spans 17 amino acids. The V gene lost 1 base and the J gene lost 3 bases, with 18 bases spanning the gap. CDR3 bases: TGCAGTGCTAGAGGGAACGCCGGGACTCCACACACCGGGGAGCTGTTTTTT. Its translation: CSARGNAGTPHTGELFF.

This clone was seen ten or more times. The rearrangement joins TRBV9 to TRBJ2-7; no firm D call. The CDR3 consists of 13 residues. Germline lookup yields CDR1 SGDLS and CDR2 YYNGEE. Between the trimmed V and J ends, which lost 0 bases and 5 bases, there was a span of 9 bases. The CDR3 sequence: CASSVDVLNEQYF. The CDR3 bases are TGTGCCAGCAGCGTAGACGTACTAAACGAGCAGTACTTC. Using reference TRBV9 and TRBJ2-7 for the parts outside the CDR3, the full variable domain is DSGVTQTPKHLITATGQRVTLRCSPRSGDLSVYWYQQSLDQGLQFLIQYYNGEERAKGNILERFSAQQFPDLHSELNLSSLELGDSALYFCASSVDVLNEQYFGPGTRLTVT.

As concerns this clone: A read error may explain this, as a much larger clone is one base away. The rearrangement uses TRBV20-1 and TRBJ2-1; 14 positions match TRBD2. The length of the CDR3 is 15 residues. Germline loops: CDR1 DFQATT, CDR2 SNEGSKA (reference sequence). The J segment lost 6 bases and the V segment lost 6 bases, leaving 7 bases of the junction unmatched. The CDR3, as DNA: TGCAGTGCCATGGGACTAGCGGGAGTGGCCAATGAGCAGTTCTTC. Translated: CSAMGLAGVANEQFF.

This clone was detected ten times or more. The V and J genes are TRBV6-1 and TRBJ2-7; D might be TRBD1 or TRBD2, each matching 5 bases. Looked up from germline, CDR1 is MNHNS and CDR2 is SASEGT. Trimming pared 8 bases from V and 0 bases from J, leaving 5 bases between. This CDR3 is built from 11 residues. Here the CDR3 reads CASGTSYEQYF. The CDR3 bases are TGTGCCAGCGGGACCTCCTACGAGCAGTACTTC.

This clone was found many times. Here the CDR3 reads CASSYFLREDTQYF. The CDR3, as DNA: TGTGCCAGCAGTTACTTCTTAAGGGAAGATACGCAGTATTTT. V is TRBV6-6 and J is TRBJ2-3; no clear D gene. This CDR3 spans 14 amino acids. From germline, CDR1 is MNHNY and CDR2 SVGAGI (reference sequence). Trimming removed 1 base from V and 5 bases from J, with 10 bases in between.

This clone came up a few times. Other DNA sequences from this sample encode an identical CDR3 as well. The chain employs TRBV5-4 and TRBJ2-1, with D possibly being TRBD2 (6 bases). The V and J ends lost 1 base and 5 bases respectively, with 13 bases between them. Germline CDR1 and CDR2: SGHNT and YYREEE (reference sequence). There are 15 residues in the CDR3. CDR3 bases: TGTGCCAGCAGCTTGCCTCTAGCGCATAACAATGAGCAGTTCTTC. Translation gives CASSLPLAHNNEQFF.

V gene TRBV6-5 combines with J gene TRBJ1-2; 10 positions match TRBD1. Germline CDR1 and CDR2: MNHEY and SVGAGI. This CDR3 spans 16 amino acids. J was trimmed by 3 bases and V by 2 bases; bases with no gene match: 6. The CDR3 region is CASSYTSGTGDYGYTF. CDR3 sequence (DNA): TGTGCCAGCAGTTACACTTCCGGGACAGGGGACTATGGCTACACCTTC.

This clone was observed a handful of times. The CDR3 sequence is CASSYGFLGSGGSYNEQFF. Written as DNA, the CDR3 is TGTGCCAGCAGTTACGGCTTTTTGGGTAGCGGGGGTTCTTACAATGAGCAGTTCTTC. The chain carries TRBV6-2 or TRBV6-3 and TRBJ2-1, with TRBD2 matching 9 bases. Germline CDR1 MNHEY, CDR2 SVGEGT. The CDR3 is 19 amino acids. Losses at the gene ends were 2 bases for V and 4 bases for J; bases not matched to a gene: 15.

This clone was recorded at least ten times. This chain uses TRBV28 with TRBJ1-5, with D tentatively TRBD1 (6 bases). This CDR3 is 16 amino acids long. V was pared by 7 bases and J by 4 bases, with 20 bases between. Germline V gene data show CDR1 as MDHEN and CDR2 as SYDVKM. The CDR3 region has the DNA TGTGCCAGCAAGCTAATGGGGGCCGGGTTTAATCAGCCCCAGCATTTT. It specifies CASKLMGAGFNQPQHF.

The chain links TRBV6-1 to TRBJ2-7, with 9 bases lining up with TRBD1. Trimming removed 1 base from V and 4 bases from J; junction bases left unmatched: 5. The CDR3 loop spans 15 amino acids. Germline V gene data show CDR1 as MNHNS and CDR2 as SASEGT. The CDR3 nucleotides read TGTGCCAGCAGTGAAGAAATACAGGGGGCATACGAGCAGTACTTC. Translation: CASSEEIQGAYEQYF.

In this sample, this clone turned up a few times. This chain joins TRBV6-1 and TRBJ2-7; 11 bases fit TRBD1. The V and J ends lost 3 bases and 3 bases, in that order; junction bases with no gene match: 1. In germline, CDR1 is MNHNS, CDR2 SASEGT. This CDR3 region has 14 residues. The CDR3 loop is CASSEGTGGYEQYF. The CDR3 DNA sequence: TGTGCCAGCAGTGAGGGGACAGGGGGCTACGAGCAGTACTTC.